This TCR beta chain stems from a study of blood T cells in healthy people across ages. Study-level points and caveats: The study could not conclusively compare naive and antigen-experienced cells, given its unsorted PBMCs. Naive T cell percentage showed a strong correlation with TCR beta diversity.

The use of a sample-barcoded 5' primer and a J-beta primer mix characterized a second PCR of 7 to 11 cycles. Each TCR beta cDNA got a 12-nucleotide random molecular identifier. All samples yielded 3 million or more CDR3-containing paired-end reads. TCRdb recomputed calls from the 5' RACE reads with MiXCR, one row per CDR3 protein. Counted here are approximately 800,000 distinct CDR3 sequences, more than 45% occurring once; the ten biggest clones make up around 22%. This clonotype was seen repeatedly, ten times or more. What it binds is not known. The junction and the germline gene differ at one end; a read error may be behind it. This CDR3 contains 17 residues. Looked up from germline, CDR1 is SGHTA and CDR2 is FQGNSA.

The clonotype comes from a man aged 30 to 39 in good health. The chain employs TRBV7-2 and TRBJ1-2, with TRBD1 as a possible D gene (6 bases). Sequencing used blood. This chain's CDR3 is CASSLGGGAGRGYVYTF. CDR3 nucleotides: TGTGCCAGCAGCTTAGGAGGGGGGGCGGGAAGAGGTTATGTCTACACCTTC.